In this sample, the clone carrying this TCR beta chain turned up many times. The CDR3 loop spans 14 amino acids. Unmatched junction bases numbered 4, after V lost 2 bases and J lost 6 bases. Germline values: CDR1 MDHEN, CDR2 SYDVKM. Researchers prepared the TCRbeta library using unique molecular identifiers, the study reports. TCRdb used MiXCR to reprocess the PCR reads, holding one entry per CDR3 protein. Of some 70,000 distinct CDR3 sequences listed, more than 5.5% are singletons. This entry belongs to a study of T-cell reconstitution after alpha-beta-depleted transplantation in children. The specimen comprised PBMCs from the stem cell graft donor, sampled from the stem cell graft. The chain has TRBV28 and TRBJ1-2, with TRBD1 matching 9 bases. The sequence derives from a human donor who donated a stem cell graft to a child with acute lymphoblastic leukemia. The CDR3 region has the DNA TGTGCCAGCAGTTTAACAGGGGGCGGTGATGGCTACACCTTC. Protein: CASSLTGGGDGYTF.